The rows below give T cell receptor beta chains drawn from one sample of a study of CD8 T cells in Susac syndrome. TCRdb re-called the immunoSEQ multiplex PCR reads through MiXCR, storing one row per CDR3 protein. Found here are 150,000 to 200,000 distinct CDR3 sequences, 93% of them singletons; the top ten hold just over 0.13%. The specimen was CD4+ T cells from PBMCs. Receptor source: a human donor in good health. The CDR3 runs from the conserved cysteine through the conserved F or W. Fields, in order: J gene, D gene, V gene, clone size, CDR3 protein, CDR3 DNA. D genes are given only for firm matches. For some rows the clone size is stated as once, few or many, or as a class when expanded; others skip it.

J gene: TRBJ2-5; D gene: .; V gene: TRBV9; clone size: .; CDR3 protein: CASSAGPGEETQYF; CDR3 DNA: TGTGCCAGCAGCGCCGGACCGGGGGAAGAGACCCAGTACTTC
J gene: TRBJ2-2; D gene: .; V gene: TRBV29-1; clone size: .; CDR3 protein: CSVSGRGLDTGELFF; CDR3 DNA: TGCAGCGTTTCCGGGAGGGGGCTGGACACCGGGGAGCTGTTTTTT
J gene: TRBJ1-2; D gene: TRBD1; V gene: TRBV19; clone size: .; CDR3 protein: CASSERTGRNGYTF; CDR3 DNA: TGTGCCAGTAGTGAAAGGACAGGGAGGAATGGCTACACCTTC
J gene: TRBJ2-5; D gene: .; V gene: TRBV3-1; clone size: .; CDR3 protein: CASSRTAGTAETQYF; CDR3 DNA: TGTGCCAGCAGCCGAACAGCGGGGACAGCAGAGACCCAGTACTTC
J gene: TRBJ2-3; D gene: .; V gene: TRBV19; clone size: .; CDR3 protein: CASQGPFRTDTQYF; CDR3 DNA: TGTGCCAGCCAAGGACCATTCCGTACAGATACGCAGTATTTT
J gene: TRBJ2-1; D gene: .; V gene: TRBV20-1; clone size: .; CDR3 protein: CSARDMGEQFF; CDR3 DNA: TGCAGTGCTAGAGATATGGGTGAGCAGTTCTTC
J gene: TRBJ1-1; D gene: .; V gene: TRBV3-1; clone size: .; CDR3 protein: CASSQEGRGNTEAFF; CDR3 DNA: TGTGCCAGCAGCCAAGAGGGCAGGGGGAACACTGAAGCTTTCTTT
J gene: TRBJ2-7; D gene: TRBD1; V gene: TRBV14; clone size: .; CDR3 protein: CASSQSPGTGAYEQYF; CDR3 DNA: TGTGCCAGCAGCCAAAGCCCCGGGACAGGGGCCTACGAGCAGTACTTC
J gene: TRBJ2-1; D gene: TRBD2; V gene: TRBV29-1; clone size: .; CDR3 protein: CSVTSSGTSGGREQFF; CDR3 DNA: TGCAGCGTTACTTCTTCCGGGACTAGCGGGGGGAGAGAGCAGTTCTTC
J gene: TRBJ2-7; D gene: TRBD1; V gene: TRBV14; clone size: .; CDR3 protein: CASSEPNRGRQYF; CDR3 DNA: TGTGCCAGCAGCGAGCCAAACAGGGGAAGGCAGTACTTC
J gene: TRBJ2-3; D gene: TRBD1; V gene: TRBV7-9; clone size: .; CDR3 protein: CASSLGQGGVDTQYF; CDR3 DNA: TGTGCCAGCAGCTTAGGACAGGGGGGCGTGGATACGCAGTATTTT
J gene: TRBJ2-1; D gene: .; V gene: TRBV7-2; clone size: few; CDR3 protein: CASSPYNEQFF; CDR3 DNA: TGTGCCAGCAGCCCATACAATGAGCAGTTCTTC
J gene: TRBJ1-2; D gene: TRBD1; V gene: TRBV24-1; clone size: .; CDR3 protein: CATSDAGQGYGYTF; CDR3 DNA: TGTGCCACCAGTGATGCCGGACAGGGCTATGGCTACACCTTC
J gene: TRBJ2-5; D gene: .; V gene: TRBV20-1; clone size: .; CDR3 protein: CSAPEESGGARAQYF; CDR3 DNA: TGCAGTGCACCGGAGGAGTCTGGTGGGGCCAGGGCCCAGTACTTC
J gene: TRBJ1-2; D gene: .; V gene: TRBV6-1; clone size: .; CDR3 protein: CASSAYRDYGYTF; CDR3 DNA: TGTGCCAGCAGTGCGTACCGGGACTATGGCTACACCTTC
J gene: TRBJ2-1; D gene: .; V gene: TRBV7-2; clone size: .; CDR3 protein: CASSWNQGKQFF; CDR3 DNA: TGTGCCAGCAGCTGGAACCAGGGGAAGCAGTTCTTC
J gene: TRBJ1-1; D gene: .; V gene: TRBV20-1; clone size: .; CDR3 protein: CSARPGWNTEAFF; CDR3 DNA: TGCAGTGCTAGGCCAGGGTGGAACACTGAAGCTTTCTTT
J gene: TRBJ2-7; D gene: TRBD1; V gene: TRBV3-1; clone size: .; CDR3 protein: CASSPWQGAEEQYF; CDR3 DNA: TGTGCCAGCAGCCCCTGGCAGGGGGCGGAGGAGCAGTACTTC
J gene: TRBJ2-3; D gene: .; V gene: TRBV15; clone size: .; CDR3 protein: CATSSGLAADTQYF; CDR3 DNA: TGTGCCACCAGCAGTGGGCTAGCCGCAGATACGCAGTATTTT
J gene: TRBJ2-2; D gene: .; V gene: TRBV3-1; clone size: .; CDR3 protein: CASSQDPRVTGELFF; CDR3 DNA: TGTGCCAGCAGCCAAGATCCAAGAGTCACCGGGGAGCTGTTTTTT
J gene: TRBJ1-2; D gene: TRBD1; V gene: TRBV7-2; clone size: .; CDR3 protein: CASSLGDRAGGYTF; CDR3 DNA: TGTGCCAGCAGCTTAGGAGACAGGGCGGGTGGCTACACCTTC
J gene: TRBJ2-1; D gene: .; V gene: TRBV30; clone size: .; CDR3 protein: CAWQGYNEQFF; CDR3 DNA: TGTGCCTGGCAGGGGTACAATGAGCAGTTCTTC
J gene: TRBJ2-7; D gene: TRBD1; V gene: TRBV20-1; clone size: once; CDR3 protein: CSANHRGPSYEQYF; CDR3 DNA: TGCAGTGCGAACCACAGGGGCCCCTCCTACGAGCAGTACTTC
J gene: TRBJ1-1; D gene: .; V gene: TRBV7-9; clone size: once; CDR3 protein: CASSVYTEAFF; CDR3 DNA: TGTGCCAGCAGCGTTTACACTGAAGCTTTCTTT
J gene: TRBJ2-7; D gene: TRBD1; V gene: TRBV6-6; clone size: .; CDR3 protein: CASTWTGGSYEQYF; CDR3 DNA: TGTGCCAGCACCTGGACAGGGGGCTCCTACGAGCAGTACTTC
J gene: TRBJ2-2; D gene: .; V gene: TRBV13; clone size: .; CDR3 protein: CASSNLLQGRDTGELFF; CDR3 DNA: TGTGCCAGCAGCAACCTACTCCAGGGGAGAGACACCGGGGAGCTGTTTTTT
J gene: TRBJ2-7; D gene: TRBD2; V gene: TRBV2; clone size: .; CDR3 protein: CASRGDYAYEQYF; CDR3 DNA: TGTGCCAGCAGGGGGGACTATGCCTACGAGCAGTACTTC
J gene: TRBJ1-6; D gene: .; V gene: TRBV7-8; clone size: .; CDR3 protein: CASRLGNSPLHF; CDR3 DNA: TGTGCCAGCCGACTCGGGAATTCACCCCTCCACTTT
J gene: TRBJ1-2; D gene: .; V gene: TRBV5-4; clone size: .; CDR3 protein: CASSLQGGDYGYTF; CDR3 DNA: TGTGCCAGCAGCTTGCAGGGAGGGGACTATGGCTACACCTTC